These 8 T cell receptor beta chains came from one sample sequenced in a study of T cell clonality in common variable immunodeficiency. TCRdb's table, derived via immunoSEQ multiplex PCR, lists solely in-frame clones and lacks some. Sampling found around 55,000 clones, none seen once. The sample taken for sequencing was peripheral blood mononuclear cells. These receptors were taken from a person aged 18 to 75 in good health.

This clone was seen ten or more times. The read finishes 3 residues shy of the CDR3 end, and the germline J gene is used to complete it. This sequence joins TRBV13 and TRBJ1-4; unclear D gene. V shed 2 bases and J shed 5 bases, with 9 bases lying between them. Germline V gene lookup returns CDR1 PRHDT and CDR2 FYEKMQ (reference sequence). This CDR3 is 14 amino acids long. The CDR3 DNA, read in part, is TGTGCCAGCAGCTTACTACGGGGAAATGAAAAA. Protein sequence: CASSLLRGNEK. The CDR3 as a whole reads CASSLLRGNEKLFF.

Ten or more counts support this clone. The CDR3 goes on 3 residues after the read ends, and that part is filled in from the germline J gene. This chain connects TRBV19 to TRBJ2-3, with 12 bases identical to TRBD2. The CDR3 extends over 15 amino acids. Germline loops: CDR1 LNHDA, CDR2 SQIVND (reference sequence). V gave up 6 bases and J gave up 2 bases; unmatched junction bases: 3. Partial CDR3 DNA: TGTGCCAGTAGACTAGCGGGGGGTTTCACAGATACG. Translating gives CASRLAGGFTDT. The entire CDR3 is CASRLAGGFTDTQYF.

This clone has just a few counts. The read is 3 residues too short to cover the CDR3 end, so that end is filled in from the germline J gene. The rearrangement links TRBV19 to TRBJ2-4, with D possibly matching TRBD1 (6 bases). There are 14 residues in the CDR3. The germline CDR1 and CDR2 sequences are LNHDA and SQIVND (reference sequence). The covered CDR3 bases are TGTGCCACCTCCCGGGACAAGCCCCTCTATGGT. This codes for CATSRDKPLYG. The whole CDR3 protein is CATSRDKPLYGQYF.

There are many counts of this clone. With the read ending 3 residues before the CDR3 end, the germline J gene is used to fill in that end. The J gene is TRBJ2-4, the V gene TRBV5-1; possibly TRBD2 for D (5 bases). Deletions cut 0 bases from V and 0 bases from J, with 10 bases between. The V gene's germline CDR1 is SGHRS and CDR2 YFSETQ. The CDR3 runs to 16 residues. The CDR3 protein is CASSLDNGEAKNIQYF. The DNA read from the CDR3 is TGCGCCAGCAGCTTGGACAACGGGGAAGCCAAAAACATT.

This clone showed up many times. The read finishes 3 residues shy of the CDR3 end, and the germline J gene is used to complete it. This chain links TRBV7-2 with TRBJ1-2, with a possible D match to TRBD1 (5 bases). CDR3 length: 14 amino acids. V was shortened by 1 base and J by 2 bases, with 8 bases between the two germline ends. Germline CDR1 reads SGHTA; CDR2 reads FQGNSA. Partial CDR3 DNA: TGTGCCAGCAGCTTAGGGGGCGAGAACTATGGC. Translated: CASSLGGENYG. The full CDR3 sequence reads CASSLGGENYGYTF.

This clone appeared many times. One end of the junction is discordant with germline, which a read error may explain. The CDR3 end is not reached by the read, which stops 3 residues before it; the germline J gene fills it in. The rearrangement links TRBV4-1 to TRBJ2-5; D possibly corresponds to TRBD2 (6 bases). The CDR3 runs to 14 residues. CDR1 and CDR2 from the germline V gene are MGHRA and YSYEKL. The CDR3: CTSSQELGGETQYF. CDR3 DNA, as far as it was read: TGCACCAGCAGCCAAGAGTTAGGAGGGGAGACC.

This clone occurred many times. Read data end 3 residues before the CDR3 end; the end is taken from the germline J gene. The chain couples TRBV30 to TRBJ2-2, with D possibly matching TRBD1 (5 bases). CDR3 size: 13 residues. Germline V lookup: CDR1 GTSNPN, CDR2 SVGIG (reference sequence). The CDR3 here is CAWQPDRNEKLFF. The sequenced CDR3 bases are TGTGCCTGGCAACCTGACAGAAATGAAAAG.

This clone was observed many times. The read terminates 3 residues ahead of where the CDR3 ends, so the germline J gene completes it. The chain recombines TRBV6-2 or TRBV6-3 with TRBJ1-1; D may be TRBD1 (5 bases). The CDR3 is 14 residues long. Germline CDR1 MNHEY, CDR2 SVGEGT. V was pared by 2 bases and J by 1 base, with 8 bases between. The part of the CDR3 DNA that was read is TGTGCCAGCAGTTACGGGGCGGCGAACACTGAA. Translation gives CASSYGAANTE. The whole CDR3 reads CASSYGAANTEAFF.